This T cell receptor (beta chain) was recovered during a study of T cell responses to AZD1222 COVID-19 vaccine. Of note for this clone: Its antigen is not identified.

The table came from immunoSEQ multiplex PCR; TCRdb's copy has only in-frame clones and leaves some out. The table lists roughly 120,000 clones, roughly nine tenths of them singletons. V shed 0 bases and J shed 6 bases, with 6 bases lying between them. Germline loops: CDR1 LGHNA, CDR2 YSLEER. This CDR3 region has 13 residues. Study outcomes and limitations: Spike was spanned by vaccine-associated CD4 TCRs, which were dominant at 160-218 and 743-854. Targeting of unmutated variant regions was reportedly seen in nearly half of spike-specific TCRs. Mostly white British, mostly female donors; authors suggested clonal diversity may be underestimated. Increases in Spike-specific TCR breadth and depth were seen after two AZD1222 doses.

This chain connects TRBV4-3 to TRBJ1-5, with D unresolved. This clonotype was obtained from an adult in good health. The specimen comprised peripheral blood, sampled on day 0 of AZD1222 vaccination. CDR3 nucleotide sequence: TGCGCCAGCAGCCAAGATGAGGCTCAGCCCCAGCATTTT. Protein: CASSQDEAQPQHF.